This is a list of T cell receptor beta chains from one sample in a study of T cell responses to AZD1222 COVID-19 vaccine. The method was immunoSEQ multiplex PCR; TCRdb's version includes in-frame clones alone and lacks a portion of them. Counted here are tens of thousands of clones, 80% occurring once; the ten biggest clones make up around 50%. The sequenced sample was peripheral blood, obtained 28 days after the second AZD1222 dose. These receptors were collected from an adult who received the AZD1222 COVID-19 vaccine. CDR3s include the opening cysteine and the closing phenylalanine or tryptophan. A D gene is named only where the DNA matches it firmly. Size is omitted from some rows. Given values are once, few, many or a class for expanded clones.

clone_size j_call v_call d_call cdr3_nt cdr3_aa
. TRBJ2-7 TRBV7-8 TRBD2 TGTGCCAGCATGCCCCAAGCGGGGGGGCTACACGAGCAGTACTTC CASMPQAGGLHEQYF
. TRBJ2-7 TRBV6-1 . TGTGCCAGCAGTGAACCCGGGATTTCCTACGAGCAGTACTTC CASSEPGISYEQYF
. TRBJ2-2 TRBV7-6 . TGTGCCAGCAGTCCGGTGGCGGGGTCACACGGGGAGCTGTTTTTT CASSPVAGSHGELFF
. TRBJ2-5 TRBV7-2 TRBD1 TGTGCCAGCAGCCGCGGACAGGGAAGAAAGGAGACCCAGTACTTC CASSRGQGRKETQYF
. TRBJ2-2 TRBV5-1 TRBD1 TGCGCCAGCAGCTCAACAGGGGGCTCGGGGGAGCTGTTTTTT CASSSTGGSGELFF
. TRBJ2-1 TRBV28 . TGTGCCAGCAGTTCCTACAATGAGCAGTTCTTC CASSSYNEQFF
few TRBJ1-6 TRBV5-6 . TGTGCCAGCAGCTTGGGATATTCACCCCTCCACTTT CASSLGYSPLHF
. TRBJ2-1 TRBV6-6 . TGTGCCAGCAGGTTGGATCCTAGCGCCAATGAGCAGTTCTTC CASRLDPSANEQFF
few TRBJ2-3 TRBV3-1/TRBV3-2 TRBD2 TGTGCCAGCAGCCAAGATGCGCGGGGGGGACGAGATACGCAGTATTTT CASSQDARGGRDTQYF
. TRBJ2-2 TRBV21-1 . TGTGCCAGCAGCACAAGGAAGGTTTCGGGCACCGGGGAGCTGTTTTTT CASSTRKVSGTGELFF
. TRBJ1-5 TRBV19 . TGTGCCAGTAGTACCCGACAGGCTATGGATCAGCCCCAGCATTTT CASSTRQAMDQPQHF